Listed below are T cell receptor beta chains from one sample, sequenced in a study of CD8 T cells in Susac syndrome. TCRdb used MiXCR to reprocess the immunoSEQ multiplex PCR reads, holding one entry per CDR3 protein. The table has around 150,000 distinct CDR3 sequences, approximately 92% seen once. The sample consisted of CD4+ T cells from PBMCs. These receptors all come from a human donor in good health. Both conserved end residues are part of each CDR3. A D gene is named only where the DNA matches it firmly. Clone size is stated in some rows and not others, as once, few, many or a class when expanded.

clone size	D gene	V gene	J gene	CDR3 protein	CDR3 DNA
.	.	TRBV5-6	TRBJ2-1	CASSLGDTEQFF	TGTGCCAGCAGCTTGGGGGATACTGAGCAGTTCTTC
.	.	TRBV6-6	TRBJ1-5	CASSYSSGNQPQHF	TGTGCCAGCAGTTACTCGAGCGGGAATCAGCCCCAGCATTTT
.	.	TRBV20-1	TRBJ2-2	CSARGYLGLGTGELFF	TGCAGTGCTAGAGGCTACTTAGGTTTGGGAACCGGGGAGCTGTTTTTT
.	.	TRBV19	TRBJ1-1	CASSTAEVTEAFF	TGTGCCAGTAGTACAGCTGAGGTCACTGAAGCTTTCTTT
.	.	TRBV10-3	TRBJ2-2	CAISDRETGELFF	TGTGCCATCAGTGACCGAGAAACCGGGGAGCTGTTTTTT
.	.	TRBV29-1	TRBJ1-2	CSAGDQYGYTF	TGCAGCGCCGGGGATCAATATGGCTACACCTTC
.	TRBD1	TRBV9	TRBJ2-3	CASSVDPGTGNVADTQYF	TGTGCCAGCAGCGTAGATCCGGGGACAGGGAACGTCGCAGATACGCAGTATTTT
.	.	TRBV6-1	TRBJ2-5	CASSSYQAFQETQYF	TGTGCCAGCAGTTCTTACCAGGCTTTTCAAGAGACCCAGTACTTC
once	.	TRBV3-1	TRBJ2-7	CASSQDGGGYEQYF	TGTGCCAGCAGCCAAGATGGTGGAGGGTACGAGCAGTACTTC
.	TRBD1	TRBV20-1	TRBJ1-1	CSARDGQGGTEAFF	TGCAGTGCTAGAGACGGACAGGGTGGCACTGAAGCTTTCTTT
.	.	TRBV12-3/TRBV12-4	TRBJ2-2	CASSFHGGELFF	TGTGCCAGCAGTTTTCATGGCGGGGAGCTGTTTTTT
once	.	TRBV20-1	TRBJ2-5	CSASGAHETQYF	TGCAGTGCTAGTGGGGCTCACGAGACCCAGTACTTC
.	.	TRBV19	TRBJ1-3	CASKDTGPSGNTIYF	TGTGCCAGTAAGGACACTGGCCCCTCTGGAAACACCATATATTTT
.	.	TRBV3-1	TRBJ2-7	CASSQITPSYEQYF	TGTGCCAGCAGCCAAATCACACCAAGCTACGAGCAGTACTTC
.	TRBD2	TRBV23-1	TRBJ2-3	CASQGAGVTNTDTQYF	TGCGCCAGTCAAGGTGCGGGGGTGACTAACACAGATACGCAGTATTTT
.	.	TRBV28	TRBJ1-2	CASLPRDKGGGYTF	TGTGCCAGCCTTCCCCGGGACAAGGGTGGTGGCTACACCTTC
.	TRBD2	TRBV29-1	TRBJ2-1	CSVSSGTSGVNEQFF	TGCAGCGTTTCTTCCGGGACTAGCGGGGTCAATGAGCAGTTCTTC
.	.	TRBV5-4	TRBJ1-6	CASSLPGPIPSPLHF	TGTGCCAGCAGCCTGCCGGGACCCATTCCTTCACCCCTCCACTTT
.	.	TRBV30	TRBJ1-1	CALEGNIEAFF	TGTGCCTTGGAGGGGAATATTGAAGCTTTCTTT
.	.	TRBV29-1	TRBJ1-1	CSVDGTTGLEAFF	TGCAGCGTTGATGGGACAACCGGACTTGAAGCTTTCTTT
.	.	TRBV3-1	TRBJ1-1	CASSRPGGSTEAFF	TGTGCCAGCAGCCGACCGGGGGGGTCCACTGAAGCTTTCTTT
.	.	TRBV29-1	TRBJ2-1	CSVEESSYNEQFF	TGCAGCGTTGAAGAGAGCTCCTACAATGAGCAGTTCTTC
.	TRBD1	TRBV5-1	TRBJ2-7	CASSGGGQGSYEQYF	TGCGCCAGCAGCGGAGGGGGACAGGGATCCTACGAGCAGTACTTC
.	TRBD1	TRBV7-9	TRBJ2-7	CASSLDRGRNEQYF	TGTGCCAGCAGCTTAGACAGGGGGCGAAACGAGCAGTACTTC
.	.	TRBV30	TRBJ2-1	CAWKRGPNEQFF	TGTGCCTGGAAGAGGGGCCCCAATGAGCAGTTCTTC
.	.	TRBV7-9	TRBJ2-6	CASRSSSGQGGGANVLTF	TGTGCCAGCAGGTCATCTAGCGGCCAAGGGGGCGGGGCCAACGTCCTGACTTTC
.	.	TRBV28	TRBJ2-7	CASSSSGGVGEQYF	TGTGCCAGCAGCTCCTCTGGGGGAGTAGGCGAGCAGTACTTC
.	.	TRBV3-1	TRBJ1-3	CASSQVSGRLSGNTIYF	TGTGCCAGCAGCCAAGTTAGCGGACGGCTCTCTGGAAACACCATATATTTT
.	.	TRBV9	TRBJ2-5	CASSVGATVQETQYF	TGTGCCAGCAGCGTTGGAGCTACTGTTCAAGAGACCCAGTACTTC
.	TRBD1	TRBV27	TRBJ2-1	CASSWDRVDGEQFF	TGTGCCAGCAGTTGGGACAGGGTAGATGGTGAGCAGTTCTTC
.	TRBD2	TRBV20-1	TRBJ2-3	CSASGGASFGTDTQYF	TGCAGTGCTAGCGGGGGGGCGTCTTTCGGCACAGATACGCAGTATTTT
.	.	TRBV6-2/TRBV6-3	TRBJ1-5	CASSWDGKLNQPQHF	TGTGCCAGCAGTTGGGACGGCAAACTCAATCAGCCCCAGCATTTT
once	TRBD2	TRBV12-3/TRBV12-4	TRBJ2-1	CASRPHSGGEYNEQFF	TGTGCCAGCAGACCCCACAGCGGGGGGGAATACAATGAGCAGTTCTTC
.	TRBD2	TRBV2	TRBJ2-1	CASSEREGSLIF	TGTGCCAGCAGTGAAAGGGAGGGGTCACTGATCTTC
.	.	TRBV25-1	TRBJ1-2	CASIGRKPENGYTF	TGTGCCAGCATTGGAAGGAAGCCCGAGAATGGCTACACCTTC
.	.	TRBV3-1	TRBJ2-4	CASSQGRSPSQDIQYF	TGTGCCAGCAGCCAGGGCAGGTCTCCATCCCAGGACATTCAGTACTTC
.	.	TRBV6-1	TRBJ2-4	CASRATGGRHGNIQYF	TGTGCCAGCAGGGCGACAGGAGGCCGGCACGGAAACATTCAGTACTTC
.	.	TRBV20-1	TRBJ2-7	CSVLGGSSYEQYF	TGCAGTGTGTTAGGGGGGAGCTCCTACGAGCAGTACTTC
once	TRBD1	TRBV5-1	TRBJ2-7	CASSRTGNDEQYF	TGCGCCAGCAGCCGGACAGGGAACGACGAGCAGTACTTC
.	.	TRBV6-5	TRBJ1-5	CASRPLINQPQHF	TGTGCCAGCAGGCCACTGATCAATCAGCCCCAGCATTTT
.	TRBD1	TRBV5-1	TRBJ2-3	CASSLEGQGTNTQYF	TGCGCCAGCAGCTTGGAGGGACAGGGCACAAATACGCAGTATTTT
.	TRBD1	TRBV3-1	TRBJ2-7	CASSYRDRGNEQYF	TGTGCCAGCAGTTACCGGGACAGGGGTAACGAGCAGTACTTC
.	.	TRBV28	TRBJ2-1	CASSQQGYEQFF	TGTGCCAGCAGTCAACAGGGCTATGAGCAGTTCTTC
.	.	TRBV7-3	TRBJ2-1	CASSPQTGPYNEQFF	TGTGCCAGCAGCCCCCAGACTGGGCCCTACAATGAGCAGTTCTTC
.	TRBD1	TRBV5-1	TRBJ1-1	CASSLYQGGTEAFF	TGCGCCAGCAGCTTGTACCAGGGGGGAACTGAAGCTTTCTTT
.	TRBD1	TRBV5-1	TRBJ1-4	CASSGPGQGDEKLFF	TGCGCCAGCAGCGGTCCGGGACAGGGAGATGAAAAACTGTTTTTT
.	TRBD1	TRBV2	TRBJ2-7	CASGTEYYEQYF	TGTGCCAGCGGGACAGAATACTACGAGCAGTACTTC
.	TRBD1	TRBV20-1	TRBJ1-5	CSARGLTGNQPQHF	TGCAGTGCTAGAGGTTTGACAGGGAATCAGCCCCAGCATTTT
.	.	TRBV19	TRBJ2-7	CASSIDGTGISYEQYF	TGTGCCAGTAGTATAGACGGGACGGGGATTTCCTACGAGCAGTACTTC
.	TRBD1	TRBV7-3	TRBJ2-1	CASPPGQPSYNEQFF	TGTGCCAGCCCCCCGGGACAGCCCTCCTACAATGAGCAGTTCTTC
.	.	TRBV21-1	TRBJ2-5	CASSKEGVATHSQYF	TGTGCCAGCAGCAAAGAGGGGGTTGCTACCCATAGCCAGTACTTC
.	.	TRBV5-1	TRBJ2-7	CASSLDGNSFEQYF	TGCGCCAGCAGCTTGGATGGAAACTCGTTCGAGCAGTACTTC
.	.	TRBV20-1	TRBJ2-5	CSARTVKETQYF	TGCAGTGCTAGAACAGTAAAAGAGACCCAGTACTTC
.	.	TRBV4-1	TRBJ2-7	CASSLFLTGRYEQYF	TGCGCCAGCAGTCTTTTTTTGACAGGCCGATACGAGCAGTACTTC
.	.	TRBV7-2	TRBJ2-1	CASSSRGEQFF	TGTGCCAGCAGCTCCCGGGGTGAGCAGTTCTTC
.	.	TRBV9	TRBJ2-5	CASSVRGQPGQETQYF	TGTGCCAGCAGCGTAAGAGGGCAACCAGGGCAAGAGACCCAGTACTTC
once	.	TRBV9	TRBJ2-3	CASTARDSTDTQYF	TGTGCCAGCACGGCACGGGACTCCACAGATACGCAGTATTTT
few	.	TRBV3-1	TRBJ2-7	CASSRGDSYEQYF	TGTGCCAGCAGCCGCGGGGACTCCTACGAGCAGTACTTC
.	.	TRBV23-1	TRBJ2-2	CATEAPGNTGELFF	TGCGCCACCGAGGCCCCGGGAAACACCGGGGAGCTGTTTTTT